Below, 12 T cell receptor beta chains from the same sample are listed, as sequenced in a study of identical twins. TCRdb recomputed calls from the 5' RACE reads with MiXCR, one row per CDR3 protein. The sample carries roughly 1.6 million distinct CDR3 sequences, around 29% recorded once. The sequenced sample consisted of cord blood. Source of these receptors: a newborn girl in good health.

The V call is TRBV20-1, the J call TRBJ2-5; 13 bases align to TRBD2. The germline V gene has CDR1 DFQATT and CDR2 SNEGSKA (reference sequence). Germline trimming cut 4 bases from V and 2 bases from J; bases unmatched to any gene: 1. The CDR3 covers 14 residues. The CDR3 is CSATGLAGQETQYF. CDR3 coding DNA: TGCAGTGCTACGGGACTAGCGGGGCAAGAGACCCAGTACTTC.

This sequence joins TRBV27 and TRBJ2-7; 7 bases are a match to TRBD2. The length of the CDR3 is 13 residues. Per the germline V gene, CDR1 is MNHEY and CDR2 is SMNVEV (reference sequence). Trimming removed 3 bases from V and 7 bases from J; junction bases left unmatched: 6. This CDR3 reads CASSFGLVDEQYF. The CDR3 coding sequence is TGTGCCAGCAGTTTCGGACTAGTGGATGAGCAGTACTTC.

For this clonotype: An end of the junction does not agree with germline; a read error may underlie this. This chain's CDR3 is CANSRKGLAIRETQYF. As DNA, the CDR3 is TGTGCCAACAGCAGAAAGGGACTAGCGATCCGAGAGACCCAGTACTTC. The chain couples TRBV9 to TRBJ2-5, with 10 nucleotides matching TRBD2. The CDR3 totals 16 residues. Germline lookup yields CDR1 SGDLS and CDR2 YYNGEE.

This clonotype has just a few counts. The chain combines TRBV3-1 with TRBJ2-1, with TRBD2 matching over 10 bases. CDR1 is LGHDT and CDR2 is YNNKEL in the germline V gene (reference sequence). The junction had 5 bases not matched to a gene; V was cut back by 2 bases and J by 4 bases. The CDR3 has 16 amino acids. The CDR3 reads CASSQRLAGVYNEQFF. CDR3 bases: TGTGCCAGCAGCCAAAGGCTAGCGGGGGTGTACAATGAGCAGTTCTTC.

Note on this clonotype: The junction and the germline gene differ at one end; a read error may be behind it. This sequence joins TRBV3-1 and TRBJ2-7; D might be TRBD2 (7 bases). CDR1 is LGHDT, CDR2 YNNKEL, per germline (reference sequence). The CDR3 contains 16 residues. CDR3 in DNA: TGTGCCAGCAGCCAATTATTAGGGGGGAGGGCCTATGAGCAGTACTTC. Protein sequence: CASSQLLGGRAYEQYF.

This clonotype was observed a single time. This chain joins TRBV7-2 and TRBJ2-7, with TRBD2 identical over 13 bases. V gave up 1 base and J gave up 3 bases; unmatched junction bases: 6. The germline CDR1 and CDR2 sequences are SGHTA and FQGNSA. The length of the CDR3 is 17 residues. In nucleotides, the CDR3 is TGTGCCAGCAGCTTAGTCGGGACTAGCGGGAACTTCTACGAGCAGTACTTC. It yields the protein CASSLVGTSGNFYEQYF.

The table lists this clonotype with many counts. This rearrangement joins TRBV20-1 to TRBJ2-1; 14 nucleotides line up with TRBD2. Germline V gene lookup returns CDR1 DFQATT and CDR2 SNEGSKA (reference sequence). The CDR3 loop spans 14 amino acids. J was trimmed by 6 bases and V by 6 bases; bases with no gene match: 4. This chain's CDR3 is CSATGTSGSNEQFF. The CDR3 DNA sequence: TGCAGTGCAACCGGGACTAGCGGGAGCAATGAGCAGTTCTTC.

V is TRBV7-2 and J is TRBJ2-1; D possibly corresponds to TRBD1 (6 bases). The V and J ends lost 3 bases and 3 bases respectively, with 12 bases between them. Germline CDR1 SGHTA, CDR2 FQGNSA. The CDR3 runs to 15 residues. CDR3 protein: CASSLDSTSYNEQFF. DNA of the CDR3: TGTGCCAGCAGCTTGGACAGTACTAGCTACAATGAGCAGTTCTTC.

This chain links TRBV27 with TRBJ2-3; 11 bases align to TRBD2. The trim removed 6 bases at V and 3 bases at J, leaving 8 bases unmatched. Germline values: CDR1 MNHEY, CDR2 SMNVEV (reference sequence). The CDR3 extends over 16 amino acids. CDR3 loop: CASSPPSGRWTDTQYF. The CDR3 DNA is TGTGCCAGCAGCCCACCTAGCGGGAGGTGGACAGATACGCAGTATTTT.

A word on this clonotype: A read error may produce the germline difference seen at one junction end. The chain employs TRBV3-1 and TRBJ2-7; TRBD1 agrees at 8 bases. Germline CDR1 and CDR2: LGHDT and YNNKEL (reference sequence). This CDR3 has 16 residues. CDR3 sequence reads: CASSHTQTGVPYEQDF. DNA of the CDR3: TGTGCCAGCAGCCATACTCAGACAGGGGTACCCTACGAGCAGGACTTC.

This clonotype was recorded at least ten times. The chain uses TRBV6-6 and TRBJ1-2; D is uncertain. Trimming took off 2 bases at V and 2 bases at J, with 6 bases between the two ends. This CDR3 contains 13 residues. Germline V lookup: CDR1 MNHNY, CDR2 SVGAGI (reference sequence). This CDR3 reads CASSYDGNYGYTF. The CDR3 DNA is TGTGCCAGCAGTTACGACGGGAACTATGGCTACACCTTC.

This clonotype was seen more than once but under ten times. The J gene is TRBJ2-3, the V gene TRBV11-2; maybe TRBD1 (5 bases). Trimming shortened V by 1 base and J by 3 bases, and 14 bases separated the two germline ends. Looked up from germline, CDR1 is SGHAT and CDR2 is FQNNGV. The CDR3 totals 16 residues. CDR3 in DNA: TGTGCCAGCAGCTTAGTAGAAGGGGTGAGGACAGATACGCAGTATTTT. Protein product: CASSLVEGVRTDTQYF.